A selection of T cell receptor beta chains follows, all from one sample in a study of blood T cell repertoires in COVID-19. Sequencing used immunoSEQ multiplex PCR; TCRdb keeps in-frame clones, though not all of them. The sample contains 55,000 to 80,000 clones, about four fifths of which appear only once. The material sequenced was peripheral blood. The receptors were gathered from a man in his 70s with acute or convalescent COVID-19. The CDR3 runs from the conserved cysteine through the conserved F or W. Each record gives: J gene, D gene, V gene, clone size, CDR3 protein, CDR3 DNA. A D gene is named only where the DNA matches it firmly. Expanded clones get a size class; other rows say once, few or many, or leave the size out.

J gene: TRBJ2-3
D gene: TRBD1
V gene: TRBV27
clone size: once
CDR3 protein: CASSWDRGHVDTQYF
CDR3 DNA: TGTGCCAGCAGTTGGGACAGGGGGCATGTGGATACGCAGTATTTT

J gene: TRBJ1-1
D gene: NA
V gene: TRBV30
clone size: NA
CDR3 protein: CAWKGGQAEAFF
CDR3 DNA: TGTGCCTGGAAAGGCGGGCAGGCTGAAGCTTTCTTT

J gene: TRBJ2-1
D gene: NA
V gene: TRBV27
clone size: once
CDR3 protein: CATTKRPGTSSNNEQFF
CDR3 DNA: TGTGCCACTACTAAAAGACCGGGGACTTCCTCTAACAATGAGCAGTTCTTC

J gene: TRBJ2-7
D gene: TRBD1
V gene: TRBV18
clone size: NA
CDR3 protein: CASSPGTGAYEQYF
CDR3 DNA: TGTGCCAGCTCACCAGGGACAGGGGCCTACGAGCAGTACTTC

J gene: TRBJ2-7
D gene: TRBD1
V gene: TRBV5-4
clone size: NA
CDR3 protein: CASSFGTETYEQYF
CDR3 DNA: TGTGCCAGCAGCTTCGGGACAGAGACCTACGAGCAGTACTTC

J gene: TRBJ2-5
D gene: NA
V gene: TRBV24-1
clone size: few
CDR3 protein: CATSDLKAPQETQYF
CDR3 DNA: TGTGCCACCAGTGATTTAAAAGCGCCCCAAGAGACCCAGTACTTC

J gene: TRBJ2-7
D gene: TRBD2
V gene: TRBV30
clone size: once
CDR3 protein: CAWSVGGGSSYEQYF
CDR3 DNA: TGTGCCTGGAGTGTCGGGGGAGGGAGCTCCTACGAGCAGTACTTC

J gene: TRBJ2-1
D gene: TRBD2
V gene: TRBV5-1
clone size: NA
CDR3 protein: CASSSTLAGIYNEQFF
CDR3 DNA: TGCGCCAGCAGCTCAACCCTAGCGGGGATCTACAATGAGCAGTTCTTC

J gene: TRBJ1-4
D gene: TRBD1
V gene: TRBV3-1/TRBV3-2
clone size: NA
CDR3 protein: CASSLTGGTNEKLFF
CDR3 DNA: TGTGCCAGCAGCCTAACAGGGGGGACTAATGAAAAACTGTTTTTT

J gene: TRBJ1-6
D gene: NA
V gene: TRBV9
clone size: NA
CDR3 protein: CASSVGYASSNSPLHF
CDR3 DNA: TGTGCCAGCAGCGTAGGCTATGCGAGTAGTAATTCACCCCTCCACTTT

J gene: TRBJ2-1
D gene: TRBD2
V gene: TRBV7-7
clone size: NA
CDR3 protein: CASSPQLAGVYNEQFF
CDR3 DNA: TGTGCCAGCAGCCCCCAACTAGCGGGGGTGTACAATGAGCAGTTCTTC

J gene: TRBJ2-4
D gene: TRBD1
V gene: TRBV12-5
clone size: NA
CDR3 protein: CASGPSDRASSDIQYF
CDR3 DNA: TGTGCTAGTGGTCCGTCGGACAGGGCTTCGTCGGACATTCAGTACTTC

J gene: TRBJ1-4
D gene: NA
V gene: TRBV19
clone size: NA
CDR3 protein: CASSPLTATNEKLFF
CDR3 DNA: TGTGCCAGTAGTCCTCTGACAGCAACTAATGAAAAACTGTTTTTT

J gene: TRBJ1-4
D gene: NA
V gene: TRBV6-5
clone size: few
CDR3 protein: CASSYGQATNEKLFF
CDR3 DNA: TGTGCCAGCAGTTACGGGCAGGCAACTAATGAAAAACTGTTTTTT

J gene: TRBJ2-7
D gene: TRBD2
V gene: TRBV5-3
clone size: NA
CDR3 protein: CARRYCGLAVSSYEQYF
CDR3 DNA: TGTGCCAGAAGGTATTGTGGACTAGCGGTTAGCTCCTACGAGCAGTACTTC

J gene: TRBJ1-3
D gene: NA
V gene: TRBV10-3
clone size: NA
CDR3 protein: CAITRNTIYF
CDR3 DNA: TGTGCCATCACCAGGAACACCATATATTTT

J gene: TRBJ2-3
D gene: NA
V gene: TRBV10-1
clone size: NA
CDR3 protein: CASSLTGEVDTQYF
CDR3 DNA: TGCGCCAGCAGTTTAACGGGAGAGGTAGATACGCAGTATTTT

J gene: TRBJ2-5
D gene: TRBD2
V gene: TRBV6-7
clone size: NA
CDR3 protein: CASSPRGRVETQYF
CDR3 DNA: TGTGCCAGCAGTCCCCGGGGGAGGGTTGAGACCCAGTACTTC

J gene: TRBJ2-1
D gene: TRBD2
V gene: TRBV30
clone size: few
CDR3 protein: CALVLANLYNEQFF
CDR3 DNA: TGTGCCTTGGTACTAGCGAATCTCTACAATGAGCAGTTCTTC

J gene: TRBJ2-3
D gene: NA
V gene: TRBV7-3
clone size: NA
CDR3 protein: CASSLSGGTDTQYF
CDR3 DNA: TGTGCCAGCAGCTTATCCGGGGGCACAGATACGCAGTATTTT

J gene: TRBJ2-3
D gene: TRBD2
V gene: TRBV5-6
clone size: NA
CDR3 protein: CASSLEATSGSPKFWYF
CDR3 DNA: TGTGCCAGCAGCCTGGAGGCGACTAGCGGGAGCCCGAAATTTTGGTATTTT

J gene: TRBJ2-2
D gene: NA
V gene: TRBV11-1
clone size: NA
CDR3 protein: CASSSLGRANTGELFF
CDR3 DNA: TGTGCCAGCAGTTCTCTAGGCAGGGCGAACACCGGGGAGCTGTTTTTT